Given below is one T cell receptor beta chain in context. The antigen this receptor binds is unknown. Per-base qualities were not stored, and no clone one base away is much larger. Donors were healthy HIV-negative adults with no recently reported acute infections or vaccinations. Only Caucasian adults living in Nashville, Tennessee, USA were represented among the donors. CD4+ T cells were enriched through magnetic negative selection, after which naive cells were positively selected on CD45RA and the remaining negative fraction served as the memory subset. Blood was obtained by leukapheresis, after which PBMCs were separated by Ficoll-Histopaque density gradient centrifugation and cryopreserved in liquid nitrogen vapor phase. Analytical flow cytometry was used to check the purity and quantity of every magnetically sorted T cell population. Each sorted fraction had its genomic DNA isolated and then quantified by UV absorbance on a Nanodrop 2000c.

V ends up 4 bases short and J 5 bases short, with an unmatched junction base count of 9. The germline V gene encodes CDR1 SGDLS and CDR2 YYNGEE. The CDR3 holds 16 amino acids from the cysteine to the phenylalanine. This entry keeps only the CDR3 DNA: 48 bases, framed from base 1. The record originates from a study of shared clonotypes between healthy human individuals (dated by TCRdb to 2019 to 2021). As for the study more broadly: The cohort included three men and a couple of women between 18 and 49 years of age. Different laboratories and diverse techniques were used to prepare libraries and sequence TCR repertoires, to increase sequencing depth and limit assay-specific biases. For each donor, three plates each were used for CD4 naive and CD4 memory, two plates were used for CD8 naive, and one plate was used for CD8 memory. Each donor's leukapheresis produced roughly between roughly 0.85 and 10 billion PBMCs. To estimate repertoire size and how much clonotype sharing occurs between individuals, the study deeply sequenced the blood TCR repertoires of 5 or 6 healthy adults. Points the paper makes about the study in general: Rarefaction of sorted-subset datasets indicated incomplete sequencing despite the large sequencing depth. Compared with non-shared clonotypes, the clonotypes found in all four sorted-subset donors had higher generation probabilities. Across a few donors, 5% to 6% of naive CD4, 3% to 4% of naive CD8, 2.3% of memory CD4, and 0.4% to 0.45% of memory CD8 clonotypes were shared. Only blood was sampled, and tissue TCR repertoires likely differ from those in blood. Based on pairwise subsampling, the degree of clonotype sharing among donors was expected to be affected by sequencing depth. The small number of donors limited the genetic and exposure-history diversity represented. Estimated clonotype richness was generally larger for naive than for memory subsets.

TCR CDR3 regions were amplified from genomic DNA by multiplex PCR using the deep immunoSEQ assay. Genomic DNA extracted from each cell subset was distributed evenly over all wells of several immunoSEQ 96-well plates, and each plate served as one replicate. For sorted subsets, each replicate PCR was loaded with roughly 0.2 ug genomic DNA, equivalent to 30,000 to 35,000 T cell genomes. Purified libraries were quantified with a Qubit 3.0 fluorometer, sized on a Bioanalyzer 2100, and re-quantified with the KAPA Library Quantification kit. Every immunoSEQ 96-well plate was sequenced on a dedicated single-read 150-cycle Illumina NextSeq 550 flow cell. The original methods were these. Because the immunoSEQ output included only junctional sequences and no quality scores, the filtering could not be the same as the filtering used for full-length reads. To assign V/J genes and CDR3, sequences were annotated against IMGT germline references using PyIR, a Python wrapper for IgBLAST v1.9. Any read was removed if the V/J assignment was weak (E-value above 1e-6), the CDR3 was missing, or the read contained stop codons, out-of-frame junctions, or ambiguous translated residues. V3J clonotypes were defined by identical inferred V gene, J gene, and CDR3 amino acid sequence. Percentage overlap between repertoires was computed as shared unique clonotypes divided by the size of the smaller repertoire. Repertoire richness was assessed with RTK rarefaction, the Chao1 estimator, and Recon v2.1 estimates of unobserved clonotypes. For all TCRbeta clonotypes obtained by the gDNA method from a handful of donors, generation probabilities were computed with OLGA. TCRdb took this table from immuneACCESS and kept in-frame rearrangements with V and J called. Such tables lack part of the clones; where checked against another copy, unresolved V genes explain under half of the gap, and the rest is unexplained. The V and J calls and the clone size are those of that table, but D and trimming were determined from the DNA. The sample table records some 1 million clones; about three quarters of these occur just once. The ten largest make up approximately 1.3% of the sample.

The sample was memory CD4+ T cells sorted from blood. Sample cell subset or site, as interpreted from the label and publication: CD45RA-negative fraction. This receptor was taken from a man aged 18-30 years in good health. Recombination linked TRBV9 to TRBJ2-2, with 9 central nucleotides matching TRBD2. The DNA reads TGTGCCAGCAGCATTTTAGCGGGAGCTGGGACCGGGGAGCTGTTTTTT. Translated, this is CASSILAGAGTGELFF.